Listed here are 21 T cell receptor beta chains from one sample, sequenced in a study of control samples from healthy donors and cancer patients. The protocol was immunoSEQ multiplex PCR, while the TCRdb copy is restricted to in-frame clones and leaves out a portion. The top ten clones hold less than 8.5% of a sample with some 150,000 clones, 75% to 95% of them seen once. Sequenced material: blood. These receptor sequences come from a man aged 18 to 30 in good health.

The chain carries TRBV2 and TRBJ2-6; D possibly corresponds to TRBD2 (7 bases). Germline CDR1 SNHLY, CDR2 FYNNEI. V was cut by 5 bases and J by 2 bases, with 13 bases left in between. This CDR3 has 16 amino acids. Here the CDR3 reads CASSQSGGPGANVLTF. The CDR3 region has the DNA TGTGCCAGCAGTCAATCGGGGGGCCCTGGGGCCAACGTCCTGACTTTC. Full variable domain (outside the CDR3, taken from reference TRBV2 and TRBJ2-6): EPEVTQTPSHQVTQMGQEVILRCVPISNHLYFYWYRQILGQKVEFLVSFYNNEISEKSEIFDDQFSVERPDGSNFTLKIRSTKLEDSAMYFCASSQSGGPGANVLTFGAGSRLTVL.

In DNA, the CDR3 is TGTGCCAGCAGCTTAGTTCAGCGGGGTCACGGGGAGCTGTTTTTT. This sequence encodes CASSLVQRGHGELFF. This sequence joins TRBV11-2 and TRBJ2-2; 7 bases map to TRBD2. V lost 1 base to trimming and J lost 7 bases; unmatched junction nucleotides: 6. The germline V gene has CDR1 SGHAT and CDR2 FQNNGV. The CDR3 loop spans 15 amino acids.

The chain is built from TRBV6-1 and TRBJ1-1, with D tentatively TRBD1 (5 bases). The CDR3 is 15 residues long. V lost 1 base, J lost 0 bases, and 9 bases lay in between. Germline-derived CDR1 and CDR2 are MNHNS and SASEGT. DNA of the CDR3: TGTGCCAGCAGTGAAGACGGGACCATGAACACTGAAGCTTTCTTT. As protein: CASSEDGTMNTEAFF.

The V and J genes are TRBV5-6 and TRBJ1-1, with D possibly TRBD1 on 6 matching bases. The length of the CDR3 is 13 residues. V was shortened by 3 bases and J by 3 bases, with 9 bases between the two germline ends. The germline CDR1 and CDR2 sequences are SGHDT and YYEEEE. Here the CDR3 DNA reads TGTGCCAGCAGCTGGGGGCAGCACACTGAAGCTTTCTTT. This codes for CASSWGQHTEAFF.

CDR3 nucleotides: TGCGCCAGCAGCCAAGATCTAGGACAGGGGGCTTTGGAGAATGAAAAACTGTTTTTT. Translating gives CASSQDLGQGALENEKLFF. The rearrangement uses TRBV4-1 and TRBJ1-4, with 11 positions matching TRBD1. Per the germline V gene, CDR1 is MGHRA and CDR2 is YSYEKL. The CDR3 spans 19 residues. Trimming cost V 0 bases and J 5 bases; bases outside gene matches: 11.

The rearrangement links TRBV10-3 to TRBJ2-7; 8 bases match TRBD1. The CDR3 is made up of 14 amino acids. Germline loops: CDR1 ENHRY, CDR2 SYGVKD. Trimming took 7 bases from V and 4 from J; bases not matched to a gene: 9. The CDR3 loop is CAIKDRASKYEQYF. The CDR3 region has the DNA TGTGCCATCAAGGACAGGGCCTCCAAATACGAGCAGTACTTC.

V usage is TRBV6-2 or TRBV6-3 and J usage is TRBJ2-5; 10 positions match TRBD2. This CDR3 contains 15 residues. Trimming took 6 bases from V and 5 from J; bases not matched to a gene: 9. Per the germline V gene, CDR1 is MNHEY and CDR2 is SVGEGT. CDR3 residues: CASSTLAGAGETQYF. Written as DNA, the CDR3 is TGTGCCAGCAGCACTCTAGCGGGGGCCGGGGAGACCCAGTACTTC.

J is TRBJ1-1 and V is TRBV6-6; perhaps TRBD1 as D (6 bases). Germline loops: CDR1 MNHNY, CDR2 SVGAGI (reference sequence). The CDR3 loop spans 13 amino acids. Trimming pared 9 bases from V and 1 base from J, leaving 12 bases between. CDR3 sequence (DNA): TGTGCCAGTAACGCACAGGGGAACACTGAAGCTTTCTTT. As protein: CASNAQGNTEAFF.

The chain combines TRBV2 with TRBJ1-2; 7 bases align to TRBD1. Unmatched junction bases numbered 7, after V lost 6 bases and J lost 3 bases. The CDR3 sequence is 14 residues long. Germline loops: CDR1 SNHLY, CDR2 FYNNEI. CDR3 nucleotide sequence: TGTGCCAGCAGACCGGGACAGCAATACTATGGCTACACCTTC. This translates into CASRPGQQYYGYTF.

The J gene is TRBJ2-3, the V gene TRBV6-4; 10 bases line up with TRBD2. The CDR3 runs to 20 residues. V lost 0 bases and J lost 1; bases outside the gene matches: 13. The germline gives CDR1 MRHNA, CDR2 SNTAGT. The CDR3 coding sequence is TGTGCCAGCAGTGACTCGATGAGCGGGGGGGCCCCTTGGGGCACAGATACGCAGTATTTT. Amino acid sequence: CASSDSMSGGAPWGTDTQYF.

V usage is TRBV3-1 (or the pseudogene TRBV3-2) and J usage is TRBJ1-1; TRBD1 might be the D (5 bases). CDR1 is LGHDT and CDR2 is YNNKEL in the germline V gene (reference sequence). The CDR3 spans 15 residues. V shed 4 bases and J shed 7 bases, with 19 bases lying between them. The CDR3 sequence: CASSRTPSGALEAFF. In nucleotides, the CDR3 is TGTGCCAGCAGCCGGACCCCCTCCGGGGCCCTTGAAGCTTTCTTT.

Details on this clone: Other DNA sequences in this specimen translate into the identical CDR3. V is TRBV7-6 and J is TRBJ2-7, with TRBD2 identical over 8 bases. Germline lookup yields CDR1 SGHVS and CDR2 FNYEAQ. Trimming cost V 5 bases and J 5 bases; bases outside gene matches: 8. CDR3 length: 14 residues. In DNA form, the CDR3 reads TGTGCCAGCAGCCTGAGCGGGGGAAACAACGAGCAGTACTTC. As protein: CASSLSGGNNEQYF.

The table lists this clone with a count of one. The genes are TRBV6-5 and TRBJ1-4; 10 bases match TRBD1. V was pared by 7 bases and J by 7 bases, with 6 bases of the junction left unmatched. Germline values: CDR1 MNHEY, CDR2 SVGAGI. The CDR3 contains 14 residues. This CDR3 is CASTRTGGGEKLFF. The CDR3 region has the DNA TGTGCCAGCACCCGGACAGGGGGAGGTGAAAAACTGTTTTTT.

The chain has TRBV5-5 and TRBJ2-7; 7 bases are a match to TRBD1. The CDR3 is 16 residues long. The germline V gene has CDR1 SGHKS and CDR2 YYEKEE (reference sequence). The V segment lost 0 bases and the J segment 0 bases; nucleotides outside the gene matches: 6. CDR3 protein: CASSLVWSGGSYEQYF. The CDR3 DNA reads as TGTGCCAGCAGCTTGGTGTGGTCAGGGGGCTCCTACGAGCAGTACTTC.

The rearrangement uses TRBV10-2 and TRBJ2-1; D ambiguous. The V gene's germline CDR1 is WSHSY and CDR2 SAAADI. V lost 3 bases and J lost 0, with 9 bases in between. The CDR3 totals 15 residues. The CDR3 protein is CASSEVKGSYNEQFF. The CDR3 bases are TGCGCCAGCAGTGAAGTTAAAGGCTCCTACAATGAGCAGTTCTTC.

The V gene is TRBV11-3, the J gene TRBJ1-1, with D maybe TRBD1 (6 bases). The germline CDR1 and CDR2 sequences are SGHNT and YENEEA. The V end was cut by 0 bases, the J end by 1 base, with 6 bases between. This CDR3 region has 14 residues. This chain's CDR3 is CASSLEGGNTEAFF. CDR3 nucleotides: TGTGCCAGCAGCTTAGAAGGGGGGAACACTGAAGCTTTCTTT.

The CDR3 loop reads CSASVVAGATDTQYF. In DNA, the CDR3 is TGCAGTGCTAGTGTGGTGGCGGGGGCCACAGATACGCAGTATTTT. The chain has TRBV20-1 and TRBJ2-3; D may be TRBD2 (7 bases). V was shortened by 3 bases and J by 2 bases, with 15 bases between the two germline ends. Germline V gives CDR1 DFQATT, CDR2 SNEGSKA (reference sequence). The CDR3 is 15 amino acids.

The CDR3 is CASSLTGLGFF. CDR3 DNA sequence: TGTGCCAGCAGCCTAACAGGGCTTGGTTTCTTT. The chain links TRBV6-5 to TRBJ1-1, with TRBD1 as a possible D gene (6 bases). Germline V gene lookup returns CDR1 MNHEY and CDR2 SVGAGI. The CDR3 sequence is 11 residues long. V shed 6 bases and J shed 13 bases, with 15 bases lying between them.

CDR3 nucleotides: TGTGCCAGCAGTGACCCCGGGACAGGGAAGTCACCCCTCCACTTT. This encodes CASSDPGTGKSPLHF. The chain joins TRBV6-1 to TRBJ1-6, with TRBD1 matching 9 bases. The CDR3 runs 15 residues. Germline lookup yields CDR1 MNHNS and CDR2 SASEGT. The V gene end was trimmed by 3 bases and the J gene end by 10 bases; junction bases not matched to a gene: 7.

The CDR3: CAWSEIGPSYEQYF. DNA of the CDR3: TGTGCCTGGAGTGAAATAGGGCCCTCCTACGAGCAGTACTTC. This chain links TRBV30 with TRBJ2-7; D unresolved. Trimming left V 1 base short and J 0 bases short, with 10 bases between. This CDR3 comprises 14 residues. Per the germline V gene, CDR1 is GTSNPN and CDR2 is SVGIG (reference sequence).

The chain combines TRBV19 with TRBJ1-1; D uncertain. The CDR3 sequence is 15 residues long. The ends were cut back, 6 bases at V and 5 bases at J, with 19 bases in the middle. Germline CDR1 reads LNHDA; CDR2 reads SQIVND (reference sequence). CDR3 region: CASRGNRVPLTEAFF. The CDR3 DNA reads as TGTGCCAGTAGGGGGAACCGGGTCCCGTTAACTGAAGCTTTCTTT.